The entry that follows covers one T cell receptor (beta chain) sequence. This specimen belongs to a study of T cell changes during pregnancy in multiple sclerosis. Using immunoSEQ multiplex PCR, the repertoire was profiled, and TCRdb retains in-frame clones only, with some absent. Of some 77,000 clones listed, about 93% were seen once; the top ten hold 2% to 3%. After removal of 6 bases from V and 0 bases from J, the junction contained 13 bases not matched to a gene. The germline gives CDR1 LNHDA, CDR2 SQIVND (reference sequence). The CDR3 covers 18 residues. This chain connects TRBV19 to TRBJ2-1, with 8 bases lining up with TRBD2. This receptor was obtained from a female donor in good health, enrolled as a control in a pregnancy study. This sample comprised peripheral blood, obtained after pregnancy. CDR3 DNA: TGTGCCAGTAGCCCTGGGGCGGGGGGCTTGAGCTCCTACAATGAGCAGTTCTTC. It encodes CASSPGAGGLSSYNEQFF.